The rows below give T cell receptor beta chains drawn from one sample of a study of blood T cell repertoires in COVID-19. Sequencing was performed with immunoSEQ multiplex PCR; in TCRdb, only in-frame clones are kept and a portion is missing. This repertoire shows some 110,000 clones, approximately 88% found once; its top ten account for 0.7% to 0.85%. Specimen: peripheral blood. These receptors were taken from a woman in her seventies with acute or convalescent COVID-19. Both conserved end residues are part of each CDR3. A D gene is named only where the DNA matches it firmly. Size is stated for part of the rows, as once, few or many counts, or as a class when the clone is expanded.

v_call	clone_size	d_call	j_call	cdr3_aa
TRBV2	-	TRBD2	TRBJ2-1	CASSENRLAGNNEQFF
TRBV27	-	TRBD1	TRBJ1-4	CASSSDRAPYEKLFF
TRBV7-6	-	TRBD2	TRBJ2-1	CASSSVLAGGQSREQFF
TRBV19	-	TRBD2	TRBJ2-1	CASSDTSGGGSYNEQFF
TRBV19	-	TRBD2	TRBJ2-2	CASRRLAGTNTGELFF
TRBV5-1	-	-	TRBJ1-6	CASTESGQSSYNSPLHF
TRBV28	-	-	TRBJ2-1	CASTPAGTLNNEQFF
TRBV29-1	-	TRBD1	TRBJ2-1	CSVEEVDRVWQFF
TRBV5-8	-	TRBD1	TRBJ1-2	CASTKRTGIYGYTF
TRBV19	-	-	TRBJ2-3	CASSINRIEDTQYF
TRBV19	-	-	TRBJ1-3	CASSISSGNTIYF
TRBV3-1/TRBV3-2	few	TRBD2	TRBJ2-1	CASSQPLAGNEQFF
TRBV23-1	-	-	TRBJ1-1	CAITGRAFF
TRBV19	-	-	TRBJ1-1	CASSMPPQVIF
TRBV30	-	TRBD2	TRBJ2-7	CAWIPAGGLYEQYF
TRBV28	-	TRBD1	TRBJ1-6	CASSLGQVFNSPLHF